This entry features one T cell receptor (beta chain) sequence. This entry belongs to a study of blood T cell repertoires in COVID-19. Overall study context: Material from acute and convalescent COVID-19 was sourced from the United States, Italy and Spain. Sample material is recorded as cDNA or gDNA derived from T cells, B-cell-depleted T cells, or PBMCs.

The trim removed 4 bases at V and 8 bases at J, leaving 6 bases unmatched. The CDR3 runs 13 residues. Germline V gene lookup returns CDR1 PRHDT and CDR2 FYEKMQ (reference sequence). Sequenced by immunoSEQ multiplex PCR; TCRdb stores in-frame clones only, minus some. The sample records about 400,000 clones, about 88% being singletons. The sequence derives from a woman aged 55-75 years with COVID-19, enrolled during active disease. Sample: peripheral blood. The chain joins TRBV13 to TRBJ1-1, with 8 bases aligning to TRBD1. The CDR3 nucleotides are TGTGCCAGCAGCTCCGGACAGGGCGGAGAAGCTTTCTTT. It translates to CASSSGQGGEAFF.